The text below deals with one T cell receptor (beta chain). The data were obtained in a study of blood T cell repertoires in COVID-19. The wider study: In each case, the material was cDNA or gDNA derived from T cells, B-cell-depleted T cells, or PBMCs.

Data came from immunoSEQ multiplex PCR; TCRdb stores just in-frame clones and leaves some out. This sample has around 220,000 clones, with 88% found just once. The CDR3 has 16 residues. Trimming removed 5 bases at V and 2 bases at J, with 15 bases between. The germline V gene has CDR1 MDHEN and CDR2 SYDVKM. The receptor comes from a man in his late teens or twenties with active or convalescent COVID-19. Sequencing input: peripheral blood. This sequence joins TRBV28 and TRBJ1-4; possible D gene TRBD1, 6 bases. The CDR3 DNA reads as TGTGCCAGCAGTGGACAGTCCGCGGCTACTAATGAAAAACTGTTTTTT. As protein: CASSGQSAATNEKLFF.